Presented here are 28 T cell receptor beta chains from one specimen sequenced in a study of blood T cell repertoires in COVID-19. Sequencing was performed with immunoSEQ multiplex PCR; in TCRdb, only in-frame clones are kept and a portion is missing. This table holds a few hundred thousand clones, roughly 86% found once. Source material: peripheral blood. The receptors shown here come from a woman aged 30 to 39 with COVID-19, enrolled during active disease.

Concerning this clone itself: Additional DNA sequences in this sample encode the identical CDR3. The chain recombines TRBV5-1 with TRBJ1-1; D perhaps matches TRBD1 (6 bases). Trimming removed 2 bases at V and 2 bases at J, with 10 bases between. Germline lookup yields CDR1 SGHRS and CDR2 YFSETQ. The CDR3 is 14 amino acids. The CDR3 reads CASSFQGPNTEAFF. The CDR3 DNA sequence: TGCGCCAGCAGCTTCCAGGGGCCCAACACTGAAGCTTTCTTT. Complete variable domain (other parts from reference TRBV5-1 and TRBJ1-1): KAGVTQTPRYLIKTRGQQVTLSCSPISGHRSVSWYQQTPGQGLQFLFEYFSETQRNKGNFPGRFSGRQFSNSRSEMNVSTLELGDSALYLCASSFQGPNTEAFFGQGTRLTVV.

This clone was observed a single time. The rearrangement joins TRBV18 to TRBJ1-1; perhaps TRBD1 as D (6 bases). The CDR3 contains 15 residues. Looked up from germline, CDR1 is KGHSH and CDR2 is LQKENI. The V end was cut by 0 bases, the J end by 1 base, with 9 bases between. The CDR3 DNA is TGTGCCAGCTCACCACCGGCCAGGGGGAACACTGAAGCTTTCTTT. It encodes CASSPPARGNTEAFF.

The chain joins TRBV5-5 to TRBJ2-7; TRBD1 might be the D (5 bases). The V end lost 1 base, the J end lost 3 bases, and 14 bases lay between the germline ends. This CDR3 is built from 15 residues. Per germline, CDR1 SGHKS and CDR2 YYEKEE (reference sequence). The DNA of the CDR3 is TGTGCCAGCAGCTTGAGATGGACACCCAACTACGAGCAGTACTTC. Protein sequence: CASSLRWTPNYEQYF. The full variable domain, its missing parts supplied by reference TRBV5-5 and TRBJ2-7, is DAGVTQSPTHLIKTRGQQVTLRCSPISGHKSVSWYQQVLGQGPQFIFQYYEKEERGRGNFPDRFSARQFPNYSSELNVNALLLGDSALYLCASSLRWTPNYEQYFGPGTRLTVT.

The chain combines TRBV19 with TRBJ1-4, with D possibly matching TRBD1 (6 bases). CDR3 length: 16 amino acids. The ends were cut back, 7 bases at V and 2 bases at J, with 17 bases in the middle. Germline CDR1 is LNHDA and CDR2 is SQIVND (reference sequence). CDR3 in amino acids: CASKVAGGTTNEKLFF. In nucleotides, the CDR3 is TGTGCCAGTAAGGTTGCGGGGGGCACCACTAATGAAAAACTGTTTTTT.

The gene calls are TRBV7-2 and TRBJ2-2; 7 bases fit TRBD1. This CDR3 region has 16 residues. In germline, CDR1 is SGHTA, CDR2 FQGNSA. V lost 3 bases to trimming and J lost 1 base; unmatched junction nucleotides: 5. The CDR3 loop is CASSLGQPKNTGELFF. CDR3 coding DNA: TGTGCCAGCAGCTTGGGACAGCCGAAGAACACCGGGGAGCTGTTTTTT.

This clone was observed a single time. The rearrangement joins TRBV5-4 to TRBJ2-1; no firm D call. The germline CDR1 and CDR2 sequences are SGHNT and YYREEE (reference sequence). This CDR3 is built from 12 residues. Trimming cost V 1 base and J 6 bases, with 5 bases left between them. The CDR3 spells CASSLIFNEQFF. The CDR3 bases are TGTGCCAGCAGCTTGATATTCAATGAGCAGTTCTTC. Complete variable domain (other parts from reference TRBV5-4 and TRBJ2-1): ETGVTQSPTHLIKTRGQQVTLRCSSQSGHNTVSWYQQALGQGPQFIFQYYREEENGRGNFPPRFSGLQFPNYSSELNVNALELDDSALYLCASSLIFNEQFFGPGTRLTVL.

The rearrangement links TRBV28 to TRBJ1-6; TRBD1 might be the D (5 bases). Between the trimmed V and J ends, which lost 7 bases and 7 bases, there was a span of 11 bases. Germline values: CDR1 MDHEN, CDR2 SYDVKM. The CDR3 covers 13 residues. CDR3 nucleotide sequence: TGTGCCAGCAAGGGACTGATCAATTCACCCCTCCACTTT. Its translation: CASKGLINSPLHF.

The chain has TRBV4-3 and TRBJ1-1; 11 positions match TRBD1. From germline, CDR1 is LGHNA and CDR2 YSLEER. This CDR3 spans 16 amino acids. The V and J ends lost 0 bases and 1 base, in that order; junction bases with no gene match: 1. CDR3 loop: CASSQDGQGANTEAFF. The CDR3 DNA is TGCGCCAGCAGCCAAGATGGACAGGGGGCGAACACTGAAGCTTTCTTT.

The chain has TRBV5-5 and TRBJ1-2, with TRBD1 identical over 10 bases. The CDR3 spans 14 residues. The germline V gene encodes CDR1 SGHKS and CDR2 YYEKEE (reference sequence). The J segment lost 7 bases and the V segment lost 2 bases, leaving 5 bases of the junction unmatched. The CDR3 nucleotides read TGTGCCAGCAGCTTCCCGACAGGGGGCTTTGGCTACACCTTC. Its translation is CASSFPTGGFGYTF.

Points on this clone: Additional DNA sequences in this sample encode the identical CDR3. The chain links TRBV9 to TRBJ2-3, with D unresolved. CDR1 and CDR2 (germline): SGDLS, YYNGEE. V dropped 0 bases and J dropped 1 base, with 6 bases sitting between them. This CDR3 has 14 amino acids. The DNA for the CDR3 is TGTGCCAGCAGCGTAGGTCGGGGCACAGATACGCAGTATTTT. Encoded protein: CASSVGRGTDTQYF.

Comment on this clone: The missing conserved phenylalanine or tryptophan at the end of this CDR3 makes a read error likely. No DNA is shown, since the ends of the CDR3 on it are uncertain; the CDR3 is the one TCRdb lists. The chain couples TRBV14 to TRBJ1-2. The CDR3 is 10 amino acids long, termini counted. Germline CDR1 reads SGHDN; CDR2 reads FVKESK. CDR3 residues: CASSLKAGLR.

The chain has TRBV6-5 and TRBJ1-5; TRBD1 is a possible D gene (5 bases). CDR3 length: 13 amino acids. Trimming took 10 bases from V and 6 from J, leaving 16 bases between them. Per germline, CDR1 MNHEY and CDR2 SVGAGI. CDR3 sequence (DNA): TGTGCCACCGAAGGTTATCAGGGTCAGCCCCAGCATTTT. As protein: CATEGYQGQPQHF.

The chain couples TRBV7-2 to TRBJ2-7; a possible D gene is TRBD2 (6 bases). The germline V gene encodes CDR1 SGHTA and CDR2 FQGNSA. V lost 0 bases, J lost 4 bases, and 10 bases lay in between. CDR3 size: 14 residues. The CDR3 loop reads CASSLAGGTYEQYF. The CDR3 DNA reads as TGTGCCAGCAGCTTAGCGGGGGGAACTTACGAGCAGTACTTC.

The chain's CDR3 is CASRGGPVRTDTQYF. The CDR3 DNA sequence: TGTGCCAGCCGGGGGGGGCCGGTCAGAACAGATACGCAGTATTTT. The rearrangement links TRBV28 to TRBJ2-3, with 8 bases lining up with TRBD2. Germline loops: CDR1 MDHEN, CDR2 SYDVKM. CDR3 length: 15 amino acids. Trimming cost V 8 bases and J 3 bases; bases outside gene matches: 10.

This chain joins TRBV6-1 and TRBJ1-2; D is unclear. Germline V lookup: CDR1 MNHNS, CDR2 SASEGT. Trimming removed 3 bases from V and 7 bases from J, with 12 bases in between. The CDR3 is 13 amino acids. The DNA of the CDR3 is TGTGCCAGCAGTGACCGAGGGTGGGCTGGCTACACCTTC. Encoded protein: CASSDRGWAGYTF.

The rearrangement links TRBV3-1 (or the pseudogene TRBV3-2) to TRBJ1-1; no definite D call. CDR3 length equals 14 residues. Germline loops: CDR1 LGHDT, CDR2 YNNKEL (reference sequence). V was cut by 5 bases and J by 4 bases, with 14 bases left in between. Here the CDR3 DNA reads TGTGCCAGCAGCTCCCAGGTAGACGGCACTGAAGCTTTCTTT. As protein: CASSSQVDGTEAFF.

The genes are TRBV9 and TRBJ2-3; TRBD2 matches 10 bases. This CDR3 comprises 15 residues. Trimming took 3 bases from V and 1 from J; bases not matched to a gene: 2. Germline values: CDR1 SGDLS, CDR2 YYNGEE. CDR3 in amino acids: CASSATSGRTDTQYF. CDR3 DNA: TGTGCCAGCAGCGCGACTAGCGGGCGCACAGATACGCAGTATTTT.

This rearrangement joins TRBV6-5 to TRBJ1-2; a possible D gene is TRBD1 (5 bases). Germline CDR1 reads MNHEY; CDR2 reads SVGAGI. CDR3 size: 15 residues. The V end was cut by 8 bases, the J end by 3 bases, with 19 bases between. CDR3 in DNA: TGTGCCAGCCGGAGGGACGGATCCTCGTACTATGGCTACACCTTC. Amino acids: CASRRDGSSYYGYTF.

With respect to this clone: A junction boundary mismatches the germline segment, possibly from a read error. The gene calls are TRBV30 and TRBJ2-3, with D possibly being TRBD1 (6 bases). The V gene's germline CDR1 is GTSNPN and CDR2 SVGIG (reference sequence). This CDR3 has 11 amino acids. This CDR3 reads CAWSEIDRKGF. The DNA for the CDR3 is TGTGCCTGGAGTGAGATTGACAGGAAGGGTTTT.

The chain couples TRBV7-8 to TRBJ2-1, with 9 bases lining up with TRBD1. Trimming removed 4 bases from V and 8 bases from J; junction bases left unmatched: 9. The CDR3 is 15 residues long. Germline V gives CDR1 SGHVS, CDR2 FQNEAQ. CDR3: CASSSAGTGYYEQFF. The CDR3 region has the DNA TGTGCCAGCAGCTCGGCCGGGACAGGGTACTATGAGCAGTTCTTC.

This clone came up a few times. The V call is TRBV12-3 or TRBV12-4, the J call TRBJ1-5, with 7 nucleotides matching TRBD1. There are 13 residues in the CDR3. J lost 4 bases, V lost 5 bases, and 2 bases had no gene match. DNA for the CDR3: TGTGCCAGCAGTAAGACAGGGAATCAGCCCCAGCATTTT. Encoded protein: CASSKTGNQPQHF.

The chain couples TRBV27 to TRBJ2-3, with 10 positions matching TRBD1. The CDR3 extends over 15 amino acids. The trim removed 5 bases at V and 4 bases at J, leaving 6 bases unmatched. CDR1 and CDR2 (germline): MNHEY, SMNVEV (reference sequence). As DNA, the CDR3 is TGTGCCAGCAGTCCCGGACAGGGGGTTGCAGATACGCAGTATTTT. Translated: CASSPGQGVADTQYF.

The chain links TRBV28 to TRBJ1-5, with 10 bases aligning to TRBD1. J lost 8 bases, V lost 7 bases, and 8 bases had no gene match. Looked up from germline, CDR1 is MDHEN and CDR2 is SYDVKM. This CDR3 has 14 amino acids. CDR3 nucleotides: TGTGCCAGCATCACCGACAGGGGGCTGGAGCCCCAGCATTTT. This codes for CASITDRGLEPQHF.

The chain carries TRBV3-1 (or the pseudogene TRBV3-2) and TRBJ2-7; TRBD2 might be the D (5 bases). V was shortened by 4 bases and J by 7 bases, with 14 bases between the two germline ends. Per germline, CDR1 LGHDT and CDR2 YNNKEL (reference sequence). The CDR3 sequence is 13 residues long. The CDR3 is CASSPGLTGEQYF. For the CDR3, the DNA is TGTGCCAGCAGCCCCGGACTTACCGGGGAGCAGTACTTC.

V usage is TRBV7-6 and J usage is TRBJ1-1; D ambiguous. V was pared by 3 bases and J by 1 base, with 6 bases between. The CDR3 runs 13 residues. Germline CDR1 is SGHVS and CDR2 is FNYEAQ. CDR3 in amino acids: CASSFVSNTEAFF. As DNA, the CDR3 is TGTGCCAGCAGCTTCGTATCGAACACTGAAGCTTTCTTT.

The CDR3 spells CASSRLGDYQPQHF. CDR3 coding DNA: TGTGCCAGTAGTCGCCTAGGGGACTACCAGCCCCAGCATTTT. The rearrangement links TRBV19 to TRBJ1-5, with D maybe TRBD1 (5 bases). The germline V gene has CDR1 LNHDA and CDR2 SQIVND (reference sequence). The CDR3 length is 14 residues. V dropped 5 bases and J dropped 7 bases, with 15 bases sitting between them.

The CDR3 DNA is TGTGCCAGCAGCCAGGGCCCTGTTGGACAGGGGGCAAGAAGTGGCTACACCTTC. Encoded protein: CASSQGPVGQGARSGYTF. The rearrangement uses TRBV3-1 (or the pseudogene TRBV3-2) and TRBJ1-2; 11 bases map to TRBD1. Germline-derived CDR1 and CDR2 are LGHDT and YNNKEL (reference sequence). V trimming: 3 bases; J trimming: 7 bases; junction bases outside the gene matches: 16. The CDR3 contains 18 residues.

The V gene is TRBV2, the J gene TRBJ1-5, with 8 bases aligning to TRBD1. Germline V gene sequence: CDR1 SNHLY, CDR2 FYNNEI. The V segment lost 8 bases and the J segment 7 bases; nucleotides outside the gene matches: 10. This CDR3 comprises 14 residues. CDR3 region: CASRLDRAGQPQHF. CDR3 coding DNA: TGTGCCAGCCGATTGGACAGGGCTGGGCAGCCCCAGCATTTT. Looking up the rest from reference TRBV2 and TRBJ1-5 gives the full variable domain: EPEVTQTPSHQVTQMGQEVILRCVPISNHLYFYWYRQILGQKVEFLVSFYNNEISEKSEIFDDQFSVERPDGSNFTLKIRSTKLEDSAMYFCASRLDRAGQPQHFGDGTRLSIL.